This T cell receptor (beta chain) was retrieved from a study of OX40 agonist ivuxolimab in advanced cancers. Turning to the study itself: The mean age was approximately 60 years, ranging from 23 to 79, with 82.7% of participants male.

TCRdb keeps only in-frame clones here, not all; method: immunoSEQ multiplex PCR. Of some 16,000 clones listed, approximately 80% were seen once; the top ten hold about half. The CDR3 sequence is 19 residues long. CDR1 and CDR2 from the germline V gene are SNHLY and FYNNEI. V was cut by 4 bases and J by 5 bases, with 26 bases left in between. This receptor was obtained from an adult with an advanced solid tumor such as melanoma, head and neck, liver or kidney cancer. Sample: CD4+ or CD8+ T cells sorted from blood, taken in a trial of the OX40 agonist ivuxolimab. The chain uses TRBV2 and TRBJ1-4; D might be TRBD1 (6 bases). CDR3 region: CASSGGPGRGWLENEKLFF. Written as DNA, the CDR3 is TGTGCCAGCAGTGGGGGGCCTGGCAGGGGATGGTTGGAGAATGAAAAACTGTTTTTT.